Presented here are 11 T cell receptor beta chains from one specimen sequenced in a study of prognosis after radiotherapy for stage I lung cancer. With two-round multiplex PCR, TCR beta CDR3 sequences were amplified from genomic DNA. It was primers specific to each TRBV and TRBJ gene that first-round PCR used. MiXCR was run by TCRdb on the multiplex PCR reads, yielding one entry per CDR3 protein. The profile shows some 56,000 distinct CDR3 sequences, 26% of them singletons. The starting material was PBMCs, obtained before or after stereotactic body radiation therapy (not recorded which). The source is a donor aged 50 or older with non-small cell lung cancer.

There are many counts of this clonotype. The chain links TRBV12-3 or TRBV12-4 to TRBJ1-2; possibly TRBD1 for D (6 bases). The CDR3 covers 13 residues. The ends were cut back, 3 bases at V and 4 bases at J, with 9 bases in the middle. The CDR3, as DNA: TGTGCCAGCAGTTTGGGACAAAGCTATGGCTACACCTTC. The encoded protein is CASSLGQSYGYTF.

The table lists this clonotype with many counts. V is TRBV6-9 and J is TRBJ2-7; D gene unclear. V lost 4 bases, J lost 0 bases, and 10 bases lay in between. Germline-derived CDR1 and CDR2 are MNHGY and SVAAGI. CDR3 length: 14 residues. CDR3 amino acids: CASSSVEASYEQYF. CDR3 in DNA: TGTGCCAGCAGTTCCGTGGAAGCCTCCTACGAGCAGTACTTC.

This clonotype occurred many times. The gene calls are TRBV20-1 and TRBJ2-3; 7 bases are a match to TRBD1. The J segment lost 4 bases and the V segment lost 2 bases, leaving 9 bases of the junction unmatched. The CDR3 is 15 amino acids. Germline CDR1 reads DFQATT; CDR2 reads SNEGSKA (reference sequence). CDR3 sequence (DNA): TGCAGTGCTAGACCTCCGAGGACAGGCGCAGATACGCAGTATTTT. Translated: CSARPPRTGADTQYF.

This clonotype has a count of ten or more. The V call is TRBV5-5, the J call TRBJ2-5, with 8 bases lining up with TRBD1. The CDR3 spans 13 residues. The V segment lost 5 bases and the J segment 5 bases; nucleotides outside the gene matches: 5. Germline lookup yields CDR1 SGHKS and CDR2 YYEKEE (reference sequence). In DNA form, the CDR3 reads TGTGCCAGCAGATCAGGGGGCGCCGAGACCCAGTACTTC. Encoded protein: CASRSGGAETQYF.

This clonotype was seen many times. The genes are TRBV5-8 and TRBJ1-5; a possible D gene is TRBD1 (5 bases). Trimming stripped 0 bases from V and 6 bases from J, with 10 bases between. Looked up from germline, CDR1 is SGHTS and CDR2 is YDEGEE. The CDR3 extends over 14 amino acids. Here the CDR3 reads CASSLAGRFQPQHF. The DNA for the CDR3 is TGTGCCAGCAGCTTGGCAGGGAGATTTCAGCCCCAGCATTTT.

Notes on this clonotype: It may be a read error: a sequence one base away is much more abundant. CDR3 sequence reads: CASSQVRGGLFF. The CDR3 DNA reads TGTGCCAGCAGCCAAGTGAGGGGGGGGCTGTTTTTT. V and J are TRBV3-1 and TRBJ2-2, with D perhaps matching TRBD2 (7 bases). This CDR3 has 12 residues. CDR1 and CDR2 from the germline V gene are LGHDT and YNNKEL (reference sequence).

V usage is TRBV19 and J usage is TRBJ1-6, with D possibly matching TRBD1 (6 bases). CDR1 and CDR2 from the germline V gene are LNHDA and SQIVND (reference sequence). Trimming cost V 11 bases and J 1 base, with 21 bases left between them. CDR3 length: 17 residues. This CDR3 is CAGPFRGQGSYNSPLHF. CDR3 coding DNA: TGTGCCGGCCCTTTCCGGGGGCAGGGATCCTATAATTCACCCCTCCACTTT. Filled out from reference TRBV19 and TRBJ1-6, the complete variable domain reads DGGITQSPKYLFRKEGQNVTLSCEQNLNHDAMYWYRQDPGQGLRLIYYSQIVNDFQKGDIAEGYSVSREKKESFPLTVTSAQKNPTAFYLCAGPFRGQGSYNSPLHFGNGTRLTVT.

As regards this clonotype: This may stem from a read error, because a much larger clone lies one nucleotide away. V and J are TRBV11-2 and TRBJ2-5; 7 bases align to TRBD2. The V gene end was trimmed by 5 bases and the J gene end by 5 bases; junction bases not matched to a gene: 14. CDR1 is SGHAT, CDR2 FQNNGV, per germline. This CDR3 is built from 16 residues. CDR3 loop: CASSERMGGKRETQYF. The CDR3 DNA follows: TGTGCCAGCAGCGAACGAATGGGGGGGAAAAGGGAGACCCAGTACTTC.

The table lists this clonotype with many counts. This chain uses TRBV5-1 with TRBJ1-2; D is uncertain. This CDR3 is built from 13 residues. V gave up 4 bases and J gave up 5 bases, with 12 bases separating them. Germline assignment: CDR1 SGHRS and CDR2 YFSETQ. CDR3: CASSPDVSYGYTF. CDR3 coding DNA: TGCGCCAGCAGCCCGGACGTCAGTTATGGCTACACCTTC.

This clonotype has a count of ten or more. The chain couples TRBV18 to TRBJ2-7; D is unresolved. The CDR3 is 13 amino acids. V was shortened by 6 bases and J by 2 bases, with 11 bases between the two germline ends. Germline V CDR1 and CDR2: KGHSH, LQKENI. The DNA of the CDR3 is TGTGCCAGCTCTGCTGGGGTTACCTACGAGCAGTACTTC. Amino acid sequence: CASSAGVTYEQYF.

This clonotype was detected many times. The V gene is TRBV7-2, the J gene TRBJ1-2, with TRBD1 as a possible D gene (5 bases). With 3 bases removed from V and 7 bases from J, the gap between germline ends came to 18 bases. The CDR3 sequence is 15 residues long. Germline loops: CDR1 SGHTA, CDR2 FQGNSA. The CDR3 is CASSFVSGEYGGYTF. The CDR3 DNA reads TGTGCCAGCAGCTTCGTATCGGGGGAGTACGGTGGCTACACCTTC.